Described below is a single TCR beta chain sequence and its context. The CDR3 has 15 amino acids. Germline V CDR1 and CDR2: MNHEY, SVGEGT. The V and J ends lost 6 bases and 0 bases respectively, with 12 bases between them. The data are from a study of blood T cell repertoires in COVID-19. In the study overall: Acute and convalescent COVID-19 samples came from the United States, Italy and Spain. T cells, B-cell-depleted T cells, or PBMCs supplied cDNA or gDNA.

Per the original methods: By means of reference gene primer amplification, nucleated cell counts were estimated. The data were produced by immunoSEQ multiplex PCR, yet TCRdb's version contains in-frame clones alone and is incomplete. Clone size and the V and J calls come from that table; the DNA yielded D and trimming. The repertoire includes roughly 80,000 clones, approximately 90% of them detected once, and more than 1.5% sits in the top ten. The chain employs TRBV6-2 or TRBV6-3 and TRBJ1-5; D is undetermined. Input material: peripheral blood. This TCR derives from a man between 60 and 75 years old with acute or convalescent COVID-19. The CDR3 nucleotides read TGTGCCAGCAGCAGAGAGAAATATAGCAATCAGCCCCAGCATTTT. Its protein product is CASSREKYSNQPQHF.